One sample yielded the 18 T cell receptor beta chains listed below, sequenced in a study of cytomegalovirus exposure and HLA in healthy donors. The PCR ran on 60 Vbeta and 13 Jbeta primers. The protocol was immunoSEQ multiplex PCR, while the TCRdb copy is restricted to in-frame clones and leaves out a portion. The sample includes 40,000 to 45,000 clones, approximately 55% of them seen just once. Sequencing was done on a sample of PBMCs. The receptors here all came from a human donor in good health.

The chain employs TRBV19 and TRBJ2-1, with 10 bases that match TRBD1. CDR1 and CDR2 (germline): LNHDA, SQIVND (reference sequence). The J segment lost 7 bases and the V segment lost 6 bases, leaving 12 bases of the junction unmatched. The CDR3 runs 16 residues. The CDR3 nucleotides are TGTGCCAGTAGCCCAAATACCGGGACAGGGGTAAATGAGCAGTTCTTC. Its translation: CASSPNTGTGVNEQFF.

This chain connects TRBV5-6 to TRBJ1-2; 8 bases line up with TRBD1. The V gene's germline CDR1 is SGHDT and CDR2 YYEEEE. The V segment lost 4 bases and the J segment 3 bases; nucleotides outside the gene matches: 17. The length of the CDR3 is 18 residues. The CDR3 here is CASSPWATGAWVYYGYTF. CDR3 DNA sequence: TGTGCCAGCAGCCCTTGGGCGACAGGGGCATGGGTATACTATGGCTACACCTTC.

The chain carries TRBV30 and TRBJ2-1; 11 bases are a match to TRBD2. V dropped 5 bases and J dropped 6; count of bases not matched to a gene: 6. This CDR3 region has 14 residues. Germline values: CDR1 GTSNPN, CDR2 SVGIG (reference sequence). The CDR3: CAWGTSGSSNEQFF. Here the CDR3 DNA reads TGTGCCTGGGGAACTAGCGGGAGCAGCAATGAGCAGTTCTTC.

In this sample, this clone turned up a few times. The V and J genes are TRBV7-6 and TRBJ1-6; D uncertain. The CDR3 loop spans 13 amino acids. Trimming removed 1 base at V and 7 bases at J, with 5 bases between. Per the germline V gene, CDR1 is SGHVS and CDR2 is FNYEAQ. The CDR3 sequence is CASSLEANSPLHF. The CDR3 DNA is TGTGCCAGCAGCTTAGAAGCAAATTCACCCCTCCACTTT.

In its sample, this clone was seen a few times. V is TRBV4-3 and J is TRBJ2-1, with TRBD2 matching 7 bases. The CDR3 spans 15 residues. Trimming cost V 0 bases and J 10 bases; bases outside gene matches: 9. Germline values: CDR1 LGHNA, CDR2 YSLEER. CDR3 nucleotide sequence: TGCGCCAGCAGCCAAGAGATCCCTAGCGGACCGGAGCAGTTCTTC. Its translation is CASSQEIPSGPEQFF.

This clone has more than one count but fewer than ten. The genes are TRBV6-1 and TRBJ2-1; 11 nucleotides match TRBD2. V dropped 3 bases and J dropped 5; count of bases not matched to a gene: 6. The CDR3 length is 16 residues. CDR1 and CDR2 (germline): MNHNS, SASEGT. The CDR3 coding sequence is TGTGCCAGCAGTGACCTTCTAGCGGGGGGTGACAATGAGCAGTTCTTC. It translates to CASSDLLAGGDNEQFF.

The chain joins TRBV5-8 to TRBJ2-7; 10 nucleotides agree with TRBD1. Trimming at V came to 0 bases and at J to 7 bases, leaving 10 bases not matched to a gene. CDR1 SGHTS and CDR2 YDEGEE come from the germline V gene. This CDR3 region has 16 residues. CDR3 region: CASSLVVGQGVKEQYF. For the CDR3, the DNA is TGTGCCAGCAGCTTGGTCGTCGGACAGGGGGTAAAGGAGCAGTACTTC.

The V gene is TRBV28, the J gene TRBJ1-5, with TRBD1 as a possible D gene (5 bases). V dropped 8 bases and J dropped 0 bases, with 23 bases sitting between them. Germline CDR1 and CDR2: MDHEN and SYDVKM. CDR3 length: 18 amino acids. The CDR3 protein is CASGEAGLGGYSNQPQHF. CDR3 nucleotides: TGTGCCAGCGGAGAGGCGGGGCTGGGGGGATATAGCAATCAGCCCCAGCATTTT.

J is TRBJ2-5 and V is TRBV7-9; 7 bases are a match to TRBD1. Unmatched junction bases numbered 8, after V lost 5 bases and J lost 2 bases. CDR1 SEHNR and CDR2 FQNEAQ come from the germline V gene (reference sequence). This CDR3 region has 15 residues. CDR3 sequence: CASSRQGREQETQYF. The DNA of the CDR3 is TGTGCCAGCAGCCGACAGGGTAGAGAACAAGAGACCCAGTACTTC.

This clone appeared a few times. The J gene is TRBJ2-7, the V gene TRBV2, with TRBD2 matching 14 bases. Germline CDR1 is SNHLY and CDR2 is FYNNEI. The CDR3 sequence is 17 residues long. The ends lost 3 bases at V and 1 base at J; junction bases unmatched: 5. CDR3 DNA: TGTGCCAGCAGTGATCGAGGACTAGCGGGAGGTTCCTACGAGCAGTACTTC. It yields the protein CASSDRGLAGGSYEQYF.

This clone was recorded many times. The V and J genes are TRBV27 and TRBJ2-7; 9 bases are shared with TRBD1. V trimming: 4 bases; J trimming: 5 bases; junction bases outside the gene matches: 9. This CDR3 has 15 residues. Germline CDR1 reads MNHEY; CDR2 reads SMNVEV (reference sequence). CDR3 sequence (DNA): TGTGCCAGCAGTTCAAACAGGGGGCGCGGAAACGAGCAGTACTTC. Protein: CASSSNRGRGNEQYF.

In its sample, this clone was seen a few times. The rearrangement joins TRBV18 to TRBJ2-1, with D perhaps TRBD2 (5 bases). In germline, CDR1 is KGHSH, CDR2 LQKENI. The CDR3 totals 16 residues. V dropped 2 bases and J dropped 3 bases, with 14 bases sitting between them. CDR3 bases: TGTGCCAGCTCACCATTGGGGAATAGCGTCTACAATGAGCAGTTCTTC. The encoded protein is CASSPLGNSVYNEQFF.

This clone came up a few times. This rearrangement joins TRBV7-3 to TRBJ1-1; 8 nucleotides line up with TRBD1. The CDR3 runs to 14 residues. Trimming cost V 5 bases and J 4 bases; bases outside gene matches: 6. CDR1 SGHTA and CDR2 FQGTGA come from the germline V gene. The CDR3 sequence: CASSPHTGGTEAFF. The CDR3 nucleotides read TGTGCCAGCAGCCCCCACACAGGGGGCACTGAAGCTTTCTTT.

This clone was detected a few times. The chain recombines TRBV29-1 with TRBJ2-3, with 7 bases lining up with TRBD1. Germline V lookup: CDR1 SQVTM, CDR2 ANQGSEA. This CDR3 has 12 amino acids. After removal of 4 bases from V and 3 bases from J, the junction contained 1 base not matched to a gene. CDR3 nucleotides: TGCAGCGTTGTACAGGGGACAGATACGCAGTATTTT. It codes for CSVVQGTDTQYF.

The gene calls are TRBV7-9 and TRBJ2-1; maybe TRBD2 (6 bases). Germline V gives CDR1 SEHNR, CDR2 FQNEAQ (reference sequence). V lost 1 base and J 8 bases, leaving 12 bases between the germline ends. CDR3 length equals 14 residues. The CDR3 bases are TGTGCCAGCAGCTTAGTTACTCGCGGGGATGAGCAGTTCTTC. It yields the protein CASSLVTRGDEQFF.

This clone came up a few times. DNA for the CDR3: TGTGCCAGCAGTGCGGAGGGGGCGAGCTACGAGCAGTACTTC. Translated, it gives CASSAEGASYEQYF. The V call is TRBV2, the J call TRBJ2-7; maybe TRBD1 (7 bases). V was trimmed by 4 bases and J by 3 bases, leaving 13 bases between them. The CDR3 length is 14 residues. Per germline, CDR1 SNHLY and CDR2 FYNNEI.

CDR3 amino acids: CATSGTGSGANVLTF. The CDR3 DNA follows: TGTGCCACCTCAGGAACAGGGAGTGGGGCCAACGTCCTGACTTTC. The chain joins TRBV6-4 to TRBJ2-6, with TRBD1 as a possible D gene (6 bases). CDR3 length equals 15 residues. The germline CDR1 and CDR2 sequences are MRHNA and SNTAGT. Trimming shortened V by 10 bases and J by 3 bases, and 16 bases separated the two germline ends.

This clone occurred a few times. This rearrangement joins TRBV2 to TRBJ1-5; D unresolved. There are 13 residues in the CDR3. Germline V CDR1 and CDR2: SNHLY, FYNNEI. Trimming left V 7 bases short and J 1 base short, with 8 bases between. The CDR3 sequence: CASMMRSNQPQHF. CDR3 DNA sequence: TGTGCCAGCATGATGAGGAGCAATCAGCCCCAGCATTTT.